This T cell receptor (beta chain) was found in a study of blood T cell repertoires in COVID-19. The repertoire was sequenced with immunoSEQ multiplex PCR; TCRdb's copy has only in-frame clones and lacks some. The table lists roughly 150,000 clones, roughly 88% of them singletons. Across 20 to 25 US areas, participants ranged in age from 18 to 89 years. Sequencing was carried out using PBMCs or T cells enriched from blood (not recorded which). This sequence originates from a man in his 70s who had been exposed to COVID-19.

The CDR3 protein is CASSRGGTLYEQYF. The CDR3, as DNA: TGTGCCAGCAGCCGAGGGGGCACACTGTACGAGCAGTACTTC. The rearrangement links TRBV5-8 to TRBJ2-7, with 7 bases lining up with TRBD1. V shed 4 bases and J 4 bases; nucleotides not matched to a gene: 8. CDR3 length: 14 residues. Per the germline V gene, CDR1 is SGHTS and CDR2 is YDEGEE.